The 17 T cell receptor beta chains given below trace back to one sample, sequenced in a study of response to subunit inactivated influenza vaccine. TCRdb re-derived calls from the RT-PCR reads in MiXCR, one entry per CDR3 protein. The sample holds about 700,000 distinct CDR3 sequences, roughly 14% seen once. Sample: PBMCs from blood, taken 14 to 15 days before vaccination. The receptors originated from a man between 45 and 60 years old who received an inactivated influenza vaccine.

The sample holds many counts of this clonotype. The chain carries TRBV5-1 and TRBJ2-7; 9 positions agree with TRBD2. Germline V gene sequence: CDR1 SGHRS, CDR2 YFSETQ. V shed 2 bases, J shed 3 bases, and the junction held 6 bases outside the gene matches. CDR3 length: 15 residues. The CDR3 loop reads CASSFNPAGGYEQYF. The CDR3 bases are TGCGCCAGCAGCTTTAATCCAGCGGGAGGCTACGAGCAGTACTTC.

This chain links TRBV19 with TRBJ2-1, with D possibly TRBD1 on 5 matching bases. This CDR3 region has 13 residues. CDR1 is LNHDA and CDR2 is SQIVND in the germline V gene (reference sequence). Trimming cost V 6 bases and J 5 bases, with 11 bases left between them. CDR3 in amino acids: CASRGQGNNEQFF. In DNA form, the CDR3 reads TGTGCCAGTAGGGGTCAGGGAAACAATGAGCAGTTCTTC.

This clonotype has more than one count but fewer than ten. CDR3 residues: CASSFTPGYAGELFF. CDR3 nucleotides: TGCGCCAGCAGCTTTACCCCGGGGTACGCCGGGGAGCTGTTTTTT. This chain links TRBV5-1 with TRBJ2-2; weak D call: TRBD2 (5 bases). V lost 2 bases and J 6 bases, leaving 14 bases between the germline ends. CDR1 is SGHRS and CDR2 is YFSETQ in the germline V gene. The CDR3 has 15 amino acids.

The chain couples TRBV24-1 to TRBJ2-7, with D possibly matching TRBD1 (5 bases). The V end was cut by 5 bases, the J end by 3 bases, with 10 bases between. The CDR3 length is 13 residues. The germline gives CDR1 KGHDR, CDR2 SFDVKD. CDR3 sequence: CATSGTGDYEQYF. CDR3 DNA sequence: TGTGCCACCAGTGGTACAGGAGACTACGAGCAGTACTTC.

The CDR3 region is CASRPGSSSGNTIYF. CDR3 DNA: TGTGCCAGCAGACCGGGGTCGAGCTCTGGAAACACCATATATTTT. V usage is TRBV27 and J usage is TRBJ1-3, with no clear D. In germline, CDR1 is MNHEY, CDR2 SMNVEV (reference sequence). This CDR3 is built from 15 residues. V dropped 6 bases and J dropped 0 bases, with 12 bases sitting between them.

As to this clonotype: One end of the junction is discordant with germline, which a read error may explain. This chain joins TRBV20-1 and TRBJ2-7; perhaps TRBD2 as D (6 bases). The germline CDR1 and CDR2 sequences are DFQATT and SNEGSKA (reference sequence). The CDR3 sequence is 14 residues long. CDR3 region: CSASLVRGGYEQYF. The DNA for the CDR3 is TGCAGCGCTAGTCTCGTCCGGGGAGGCTACGAGCAGTACTTC.

This clonotype was counted ten times or more. The V call is TRBV20-1, the J call TRBJ2-1, with 10 bases that match TRBD2. V lost 3 bases to trimming and J lost 3 bases; unmatched junction nucleotides: 11. Germline V CDR1 and CDR2: DFQATT, SNEGSKA (reference sequence). The CDR3 extends over 17 amino acids. The CDR3 loop reads CSARVMGLAGGYNEQFF. The CDR3, as DNA: TGCAGTGCTAGGGTGATGGGGTTAGCGGGGGGCTACAATGAGCAGTTCTTC.

This chain connects TRBV2 to TRBJ2-3, with a possible D match to TRBD2 (6 bases). This CDR3 is 15 amino acids long. Germline CDR1 reads SNHLY; CDR2 reads FYNNEI. Trimming cost V 7 bases and J 0 bases, with 14 bases left between them. CDR3 loop: CASTPRGLSTDTQYF. CDR3 nucleotide sequence: TGTGCCAGCACTCCAAGGGGACTTAGCACAGATACGCAGTATTTT.

As concerns this clonotype: Sequence at one end of the junction differs from germline and may be a read error. The chain combines TRBV9 with TRBJ2-2; D is possibly TRBD1 (5 bases). Germline CDR1 and CDR2: SGDLS and YYNGEE. This CDR3 has 15 amino acids. CDR3 sequence (DNA): TGTGCCAGCACCGTAGGGGTTTCGGGCACCGGGGAGCTGTTTTTT. As protein: CASTVGVSGTGELFF.

The chain links TRBV10-2 to TRBJ2-7, with D possibly TRBD1 on 5 matching bases. The V and J ends lost 4 bases and 5 bases respectively, with 18 bases between them. Germline values: CDR1 WSHSY, CDR2 SAAADI. The length of the CDR3 is 15 residues. CDR3 nucleotide sequence: TGCGCCAGCAGTGGGATGGTGGGGCTTCTCGACGAGCAGTACTTC. It specifies CASSGMVGLLDEQYF.

This clonotype was recorded a few times. The chain's CDR3 is CASSLGRVNTEAFF. The CDR3 nucleotides read TGTGCCAGCAGTTTAGGCAGGGTGAACACTGAAGCTTTCTTT. The chain employs TRBV12-3 or TRBV12-4 and TRBJ1-1; tentatively, D is TRBD1 (5 bases). The V end was cut by 1 base, the J end by 0 bases, with 6 bases between. This CDR3 region has 14 residues.

The genes are TRBV28 and TRBJ1-2; D is perhaps TRBD1 (6 bases). The CDR3 has 12 residues. The germline CDR1 and CDR2 sequences are MDHEN and SYDVKM. Trimming removed 7 bases at V and 4 bases at J, with 10 bases between. CDR3 loop: CASTLQGYGYTF. CDR3 coding DNA: TGTGCCAGCACCTTACAGGGCTATGGCTACACCTTC.

This clonotype turned up a few times. V is TRBV28 and J is TRBJ2-1; 8 bases align to TRBD2. Germline CDR1 reads MDHEN; CDR2 reads SYDVKM. CDR3 length equals 15 residues. After removal of 2 bases from V and 10 bases from J, the junction contained 10 bases not matched to a gene. The CDR3 DNA reads as TGTGCCAGCAGTTTAAGTGGCCCAGCGGGAGCCGAGCAGTTCTTC. This sequence encodes CASSLSGPAGAEQFF.

This clonotype was observed a handful of times. The chain joins TRBV5-1 to TRBJ2-5; D is tentatively TRBD1 or TRBD2 (5 bases each). Trimming pared 2 bases from V and 4 bases from J, leaving 18 bases between. The CDR3 loop spans 16 amino acids. The germline V gene encodes CDR1 SGHRS and CDR2 YFSETQ. The CDR3 here is CASSLNRGASRETQYF. The CDR3 nucleotides are TGCGCCAGCAGCTTAAATCGGGGCGCGAGTAGAGAGACCCAGTACTTC.

This clonotype was counted between two and nine times. The chain employs TRBV4-2 and TRBJ2-7; 7 bases are shared with TRBD1. The V and J ends lost 0 bases and 3 bases, in that order; junction bases with no gene match: 8. CDR1 and CDR2 from the germline V gene are LGHNA and YNFKEQ. The CDR3 length is 16 residues. The DNA of the CDR3 is TGTGCCAGCAGCCAAGATGGGGGACAGCAACTCTACGAGCAGTACTTC. This gives the protein CASSQDGGQQLYEQYF.

The J gene is TRBJ2-5, the V gene TRBV7-6; 13 bases agree with TRBD2. CDR1 and CDR2 from the germline V gene are SGHVS and FNYEAQ. The CDR3 sequence is 17 residues long. Losses at the gene ends were 6 bases for V and 5 bases for J; bases not matched to a gene: 12. The chain's CDR3 is CASSLNGLAGARETQYF. CDR3 DNA: TGTGCCAGCAGTTTAAACGGACTAGCGGGAGCTCGGGAGACCCAGTACTTC.

This clonotype has only a few counts. The V and J genes are TRBV11-1 and TRBJ1-5; TRBD1 aligns across 9 bases. The V gene end was trimmed by 4 bases and the J gene end by 10 bases; junction bases not matched to a gene: 8. The CDR3 runs to 14 residues. Germline lookup yields CDR1 SGHAT and CDR2 FQDESV (reference sequence). In nucleotides, the CDR3 is TGTGCCAGCAGCTCCGGGACAGGGACCTCTCCCCAGCATTTT. This translates into CASSSGTGTSPQHF.